The rows below give T cell receptor beta chains drawn from one sample of a study of Tregs in tolerant kidney transplant recipients. Clones were sequenced by immunoSEQ multiplex PCR, and TCRdb holds only the in-frame ones, with some missing. The data show tens of thousands of clones, more than 85% seen once. The material was CD4+ T cells from blood (PBMCs), obtained 12 months after the transplant. The receptors derive from a human patient who received a combined kidney and bone marrow transplant. Some of the T cells may derive from the graft donor. Each CDR3 is given with its conserved first and last residue. D genes are given only for firm matches. Expanded clones are given a class, and other clones once, few, many or no size at all.

D: NA; J: TRBJ1-5; size: NA; V: TRBV4-2; DNA: TGTGCCAGCAGCCAAAGCCAGGGGTTCAATCAGCCCCAGCATTTT; CDR3: CASSQSQGFNQPQHF
D: TRBD1; J: TRBJ1-1; size: once; V: TRBV11-1; DNA: TGTGCCAGCAGTTGGACAGGGGTGAACACTGAAGCTTTCTTT; CDR3: CASSWTGVNTEAFF
D: TRBD2; J: TRBJ2-2; size: NA; V: TRBV7-3; DNA: TGTGCCAGCAGCTTCCGGGGGGCCGGGGAGCTGTTTTTT; CDR3: CASSFRGAGELFF
D: TRBD2; J: TRBJ2-1; size: NA; V: TRBV30; DNA: TGTGCTTGCCTTGCGGGGGGGTTTTACAATGAGCAGTTCTTC; CDR3: CACLAGGFYNEQFF
D: NA; J: TRBJ1-2; size: NA; V: TRBV4-2; DNA: TGTGCCAGCAGCCAAGTGGCAGAAATGCTCTATGGCTACACCTTC; CDR3: CASSQVAEMLYGYTF
D: TRBD2; J: TRBJ2-7; size: NA; V: TRBV7-3; DNA: TGTGCCAGCAGCTTATTTCCAGCGGGGCCCTACGAGCAGTACTTC; CDR3: CASSLFPAGPYEQYF
D: NA; J: TRBJ2-3; size: NA; V: TRBV13; DNA: TGTGCCAGCAGCTTAGCACCCGAGGATACGCAGTATTTT; CDR3: CASSLAPEDTQYF
D: NA; J: TRBJ1-2; size: NA; V: TRBV5-1; DNA: TGCGCCAGCAGCAGTGAGGGAAACTATGGCTACACCTTC; CDR3: CASSSEGNYGYTF
D: TRBD1; J: TRBJ2-7; size: NA; V: TRBV4-1; DNA: TGCGCCAGCAGCCAAGGGGTGGAGACAGGGGTTCTGGAGCAGTACTTC; CDR3: CASSQGVETGVLEQYF
D: NA; J: TRBJ1-6; size: NA; V: TRBV5-4; DNA: TGTGCCAGCAGCCCAGGAAACTCCTATAATTCACCCCTCCACTTT; CDR3: CASSPGNSYNSPLHF
D: NA; J: TRBJ1-2; size: NA; V: TRBV6-5; DNA: TGTGCCAGCAGTACCCCGGGAGGACGCCTGGCTTACTTC; CDR3: CASSTPGGRLAYF
D: NA; J: TRBJ1-5; size: NA; V: TRBV7-9; DNA: TGTGCCAGCAGCTTCAGCGAGCACCAGCATTTT; CDR3: CASSFSEHQHF
D: TRBD1; J: TRBJ1-5; size: NA; V: TRBV19; DNA: TGTGCCAGTAGTCCTACAGGGGGATGGCAGCCCCAGCATTTT; CDR3: CASSPTGGWQPQHF
D: TRBD1; J: TRBJ2-7; size: NA; V: TRBV6-6; DNA: TGTGCCAGCAGTTACTCAGGGACAGGGTCCTACGAGCAGTACTTC; CDR3: CASSYSGTGSYEQYF
D: NA; J: TRBJ2-5; size: NA; V: TRBV5-1; DNA: TGCGCCAGCAGCCCAGGACAGACCCAAGAGACCCAGTACTTC; CDR3: CASSPGQTQETQYF
D: TRBD1; J: TRBJ2-7; size: NA; V: TRBV5-4; DNA: TGTGCCAGCGGAAGACAGGGGGTCCACGAGCAGTACTTC; CDR3: CASGRQGVHEQYF
D: NA; J: TRBJ2-1; size: NA; V: TRBV9; DNA: TGTGCCAGCAGCGTCCAGGCTTACAATGAGCAGTTCTTC; CDR3: CASSVQAYNEQFF
D: NA; J: TRBJ2-3; size: NA; V: TRBV9; DNA: TGTGCCAGCAGCGTAGCCGAACTTCTAGGGGCAGATACGCAGTATTTT; CDR3: CASSVAELLGADTQYF
D: NA; J: TRBJ2-7; size: NA; V: TRBV7-2; DNA: TGTGCCAGCAGCCAAGAGGCAGAATACGAGCAGTACTTC; CDR3: CASSQEAEYEQYF
D: NA; J: TRBJ2-3; size: NA; V: TRBV7-9; DNA: TGTGCCAGCAGCTTCGGAGTGGAGGGGGCGGGCACAGATACGCAGTATTTT; CDR3: CASSFGVEGAGTDTQYF
D: NA; J: TRBJ2-3; size: NA; V: TRBV11-3; DNA: TGTGCCAGCAGCTTCAGGGGCGGGAGTGGAGTACCAGATACGCAGTATTTT; CDR3: CASSFRGGSGVPDTQYF
D: TRBD1; J: TRBJ2-3; size: NA; V: TRBV6-5; DNA: TGTGCCAGCAGCTACGACCACAGGGGATACACAGATACGCAGTATTTT; CDR3: CASSYDHRGYTDTQYF
D: TRBD1; J: TRBJ1-6; size: NA; V: TRBV28; DNA: TGTGCCAGCAGCAATCCGGGACAGTCCTATAATTCACCCCTCCACTTT; CDR3: CASSNPGQSYNSPLHF
D: TRBD2; J: TRBJ2-1; size: NA; V: TRBV27; DNA: TGTGCCAGCAGTTCGACTAGCGGGAATGAGCAGTTCTTC; CDR3: CASSSTSGNEQFF
D: NA; J: TRBJ1-1; size: NA; V: TRBV18; DNA: TGTGCCAGCTCACCACCGGGAGGGGAAGCTTTCTTT; CDR3: CASSPPGGEAFF
D: TRBD2; J: TRBJ2-4; size: NA; V: TRBV6-1; DNA: TGTGCCAGCAGTGGCGGGAGGGGAGCTCTAGCCAAAAACATTCAGTACTTC; CDR3: CASSGGRGALAKNIQYF
D: TRBD1; J: TRBJ1-2; size: NA; V: TRBV28; DNA: TGTGCCAGCACCGAGCACCGGGACAGGGGCGCCCGGGGTGGCTACACCTTC; CDR3: CASTEHRDRGARGGYTF
D: TRBD2; J: TRBJ2-3; size: NA; V: TRBV5-4; DNA: TGTGCCAGCAGCACACTCGGGACTAGCGGGGGGTCCTCGGGCACAGATACGCAGTATTTT; CDR3: CASSTLGTSGGSSGTDTQYF
D: NA; J: TRBJ1-2; size: once; V: TRBV5-4; DNA: TGTGCCAGCAGCTGGGCAGGGCCCCTTTATGGCTACACCTTC; CDR3: CASSWAGPLYGYTF
D: TRBD1; J: TRBJ1-1; size: NA; V: TRBV18; DNA: TGTGCCAGCTCACCAGGGACAGGGGGCACTGAAGCTTTCTTT; CDR3: CASSPGTGGTEAFF
D: TRBD2; J: TRBJ2-7; size: NA; V: TRBV19; DNA: TGTGCCAGTAGTCTCATGTTCCCGGGACTACTCTTCTACGAGCAGTACTTC; CDR3: CASSLMFPGLLFYEQYF
D: TRBD1; J: TRBJ2-7; size: NA; V: TRBV19; DNA: TGTGCCAGTAGTAACGGGGACAGGGGGAGTCCGGTCTACGAGCAGTACTTC; CDR3: CASSNGDRGSPVYEQYF
D: TRBD1; J: TRBJ2-6; size: NA; V: TRBV4-1; DNA: TGCGCCAGCAGCCAGGGCAGGGGGCGGTCCGGGGCCAACGTCCTGACTTTC; CDR3: CASSQGRGRSGANVLTF
D: NA; J: TRBJ1-3; size: NA; V: TRBV6-5; DNA: TGTGCCAGCAGTTACTCGGACAGTGGTGGAAACACCATATATTTT; CDR3: CASSYSDSGGNTIYF
D: NA; J: TRBJ1-2; size: NA; V: TRBV29-1; DNA: TGCAGCGTCCAAGAACTACCTAACTATGGCTACACCTTC; CDR3: CSVQELPNYGYTF
D: TRBD2; J: TRBJ2-3; size: once; V: TRBV7-9; DNA: TGTGCCAGCAGCTTTCGAAGCGGGGCTAACACAGATACGCAGTATTTT; CDR3: CASSFRSGANTDTQYF
D: TRBD1; J: TRBJ1-2; size: NA; V: TRBV11-1; DNA: TGTGCCAGCAGTAATGCCGGGACAGGAGGAAATGGCTACACCTTC; CDR3: CASSNAGTGGNGYTF
D: NA; J: TRBJ2-5; size: NA; V: TRBV9; DNA: TGTGCCAGCAGCGTAGCGACAGGACCGTACCAAGAGACCCAGTACTTC; CDR3: CASSVATGPYQETQYF
D: NA; J: TRBJ2-7; size: NA; V: TRBV18; DNA: TGTGCCAGCTCACCACTTACTTTCCGGGACACCACCTACGAGCAGTACTTC; CDR3: CASSPLTFRDTTYEQYF
D: TRBD2; J: TRBJ2-7; size: NA; V: TRBV11-2; DNA: TGTGCCAGCAGCTTCCGCGGACTAGCGGGAGCTGGGTACGAGCAGTACTTC; CDR3: CASSFRGLAGAGYEQYF
D: TRBD2; J: TRBJ2-5; size: NA; V: TRBV18; DNA: TGTGCCAGCTCAGGACTAGCAAGGGTGACCCAGTACTTC; CDR3: CASSGLARVTQYF
D: TRBD1; J: TRBJ1-2; size: once; V: TRBV18; DNA: TGTGCCAGCTCACCGGAAAGGGGGCTGGCTGGCTACACCTTC; CDR3: CASSPERGLAGYTF